The 15 T cell receptor beta chains listed next were all sequenced from one sample in a study of shared clonotypes between healthy human individuals. Measured with immunoSEQ multiplex PCR; TCRdb has only the in-frame clones, and not every one. Counted here are roughly 1,100,000 clones, approximately 76% occurring once; the ten biggest clones make up about 1.5%. Sequencing was carried out using memory CD4+ T cells sorted from blood. Subset described: CD45RA-negative fraction. Receptor source: a man between 18 and 29 years old in good health.

V usage is TRBV9 and J usage is TRBJ1-6, with D perhaps matching TRBD1 (6 bases). V was pared by 0 bases and J by 8 bases, with 9 bases between. CDR1 SGDLS and CDR2 YYNGEE come from the germline V gene. This CDR3 contains 14 residues. In DNA form, the CDR3 reads TGTGCCAGCAGCGTAGACAGGGACCATTCACCCCTCCACTTT. Protein: CASSVDRDHSPLHF.

In its sample, this clone was seen a few times. The chain employs TRBV28 and TRBJ2-7; D may be TRBD2 (5 bases). Germline values: CDR1 MDHEN, CDR2 SYDVKM. This CDR3 has 13 amino acids. V dropped 7 bases and J dropped 2 bases, with 12 bases sitting between them. CDR3 sequence reads: CASKIDGTYEQYF. CDR3 DNA: TGTGCCAGCAAAATCGACGGGACCTACGAGCAGTACTTC.

The V and J genes are TRBV7-2 and TRBJ2-2, with 8 bases matching TRBD1. V dropped 6 bases and J dropped 1; count of bases not matched to a gene: 4. The CDR3 is made up of 15 amino acids. The germline V gene has CDR1 SGHTA and CDR2 FQGNSA. DNA of the CDR3: TGTGCCAGCAGTGCAGGGACAGGGAACACCGGGGAGCTGTTTTTT. Translated, it gives CASSAGTGNTGELFF.

The J gene is TRBJ1-4, the V gene TRBV4-1; D ambiguous. Trimming took 5 bases from V and 5 from J, leaving 6 bases between them. The CDR3 spans 12 residues. In germline, CDR1 is MGHRA, CDR2 YSYEKL. The CDR3 loop reads CASSSQNEKLFF. The CDR3 region has the DNA TGCGCCAGCAGCTCGCAGAATGAAAAACTGTTTTTT.

This chain uses TRBV27 with TRBJ2-6; D possibly corresponds to TRBD1 (6 bases). CDR1 MNHEY and CDR2 SMNVEV come from the germline V gene (reference sequence). There are 15 residues in the CDR3. V lost 5 bases to trimming and J lost 1 base, with 9 bases between them. The CDR3 DNA reads TGTGCCAGCAGTCAGGGGTCATCTGGGGCCAACGTCCTGACTTTC. It translates to CASSQGSSGANVLTF.

V usage is TRBV18 and J usage is TRBJ1-1; possible D gene TRBD1, 6 bases. Looked up from germline, CDR1 is KGHSH and CDR2 is LQKENI. CDR3 length equals 15 residues. V was clipped by 1 base and J by 4 bases, with 13 bases between them. The CDR3 here is CASSPQDAGATEAFF. The CDR3 region has the DNA TGTGCCAGCTCACCACAAGACGCGGGGGCCACTGAAGCTTTCTTT.

The V and J genes are TRBV6-5 and TRBJ2-4; weak D call: TRBD1 (6 bases). Germline CDR1 reads MNHEY; CDR2 reads SVGAGI. The CDR3 runs 11 residues. V was trimmed by 5 bases and J by 13 bases, leaving 12 bases between them. The CDR3 reads CASSVPGQQYF. The DNA of the CDR3 is TGTGCCAGCAGTGTCCCGGGACAACAGTACTTC.

V gene TRBV6-6 combines with J gene TRBJ2-7; D gene unclear. The germline V gene encodes CDR1 MNHNY and CDR2 SVGAGI (reference sequence). The CDR3 totals 14 residues. Trimming shortened V by 0 bases and J by 2 bases, and 8 bases separated the two germline ends. The CDR3 is CASSYSAAPYEQYF. The CDR3 coding sequence is TGTGCCAGCAGTTACTCGGCAGCCCCCTACGAGCAGTACTTC.

This sequence joins TRBV28 and TRBJ1-2, with D uncertain. The CDR3 runs 15 residues. Germline V gene sequence: CDR1 MDHEN, CDR2 SYDVKM. The V gene lost 2 bases and the J gene lost 0 bases, with 10 bases spanning the gap. The CDR3 region is CASSLMSPPNYGYTF. CDR3 nucleotides: TGTGCCAGCAGTTTAATGTCACCACCTAACTATGGCTACACCTTC.

V and J are TRBV27 and TRBJ1-5; D may be TRBD1 (5 bases). Germline CDR1 MNHEY, CDR2 SMNVEV (reference sequence). The CDR3 extends over 15 amino acids. Trimming stripped 3 bases from V and 0 bases from J, with 9 bases between. CDR3 coding DNA: TGTGCCAGCAGTTTTGGGGCAAATAGCAATCAGCCCCAGCATTTT. Its protein product is CASSFGANSNQPQHF.

V gene TRBV12-5 combines with J gene TRBJ2-7; D is tentatively TRBD1 or TRBD2 (5 bases each). CDR3 size: 14 residues. Trimming stripped 2 bases from V and 3 bases from J, with 11 bases between. Germline lookup yields CDR1 LGHNT and CDR2 FRNRAP. The CDR3 DNA sequence: TGTGCTAGTGGTTTGATGGCTGGGGGCTACGAGCAGTACTTC. This codes for CASGLMAGGYEQYF.

The chain has TRBV10-3 and TRBJ2-6; D is unresolved. This CDR3 region has 13 residues. Germline values: CDR1 ENHRY, CDR2 SYGVKD. V shed 8 bases and J shed 0 bases, with 5 bases lying between them. CDR3 region: CAISNSGANVLTF. In DNA, the CDR3 is TGTGCCATCTCGAACTCTGGGGCCAACGTCCTGACTTTC.

The rearrangement joins TRBV2 to TRBJ2-1; 13 bases line up with TRBD2. The length of the CDR3 is 16 residues. Germline values: CDR1 SNHLY, CDR2 FYNNEI. Trimming at V came to 3 bases and at J to 10 bases, leaving 9 bases not matched to a gene. CDR3 residues: CASSDRTSGGPKEQFF. As DNA, the CDR3 is TGTGCCAGCAGTGACAGGACTAGCGGGGGACCCAAGGAGCAGTTCTTC. The whole variable domain, remainder taken from reference TRBV2 and TRBJ2-1, is EPEVTQTPSHQVTQMGQEVILRCVPISNHLYFYWYRQILGQKVEFLVSFYNNEISEKSEIFDDQFSVERPDGSNFTLKIRSTKLEDSAMYFCASSDRTSGGPKEQFFGPGTRLTVL.

This clone was seen only a few times. V usage is TRBV5-8 and J usage is TRBJ1-2; D might be TRBD1 (6 bases). The CDR3 consists of 14 residues. Germline V gene lookup returns CDR1 SGHTS and CDR2 YDEGEE. The V gene lost 2 bases and the J gene lost 4 bases, with 12 bases spanning the gap. The CDR3 sequence: CASSFPQGIYGYTF. For the CDR3, the DNA is TGTGCCAGCAGCTTTCCACAGGGTATCTATGGCTACACCTTC.

The rearrangement joins TRBV6-5 to TRBJ1-2; D remains ambiguous. CDR1 and CDR2 (germline): MNHEY, SVGAGI. The CDR3 has 13 amino acids. The germline V and J ends were trimmed by 6 bases and 4 bases, with 12 bases remaining between them. The CDR3 reads CASSPPATYGYTF. The CDR3 DNA reads as TGTGCCAGCAGCCCCCCGGCTACCTATGGCTACACCTTC.